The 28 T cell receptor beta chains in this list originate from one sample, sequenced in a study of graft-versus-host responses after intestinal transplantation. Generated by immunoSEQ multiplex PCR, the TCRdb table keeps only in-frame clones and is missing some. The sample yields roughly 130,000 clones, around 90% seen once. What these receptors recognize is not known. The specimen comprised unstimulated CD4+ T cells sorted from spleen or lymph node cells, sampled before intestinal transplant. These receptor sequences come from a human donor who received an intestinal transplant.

In DNA form, the CDR3 reads TGTGCCAGCAGCTTGAGGGGGGGAGGCACAGATACGCAGTATTTT. It is translated as CASSLRGGGTDTQYF. The chain employs TRBV11-2 and TRBJ2-3, with D maybe TRBD2 (7 bases). With 3 bases removed from V and 1 base from J, the gap between germline ends came to 11 bases. The CDR3 extends over 15 amino acids. CDR1 and CDR2 (germline): SGHAT, FQNNGV.

The chain's CDR3 is CASSPPQVTQYF. CDR3 sequence (DNA): TGTGCCAGCAGTCCGCCGCAGGTTACGCAGTATTTT. V usage is TRBV28 and J usage is TRBJ2-3; no firm D call. Trimming stripped 5 bases from V and 8 bases from J, with 11 bases between. Germline V lookup: CDR1 MDHEN, CDR2 SYDVKM. This CDR3 comprises 12 residues.

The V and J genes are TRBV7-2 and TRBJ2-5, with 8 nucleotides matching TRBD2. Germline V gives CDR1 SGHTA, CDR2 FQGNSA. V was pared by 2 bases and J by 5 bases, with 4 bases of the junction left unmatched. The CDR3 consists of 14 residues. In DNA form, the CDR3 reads TGTGCCAGCAGCTTAACCGGGGGGGTGGAGACCCAGTACTTC. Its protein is CASSLTGGVETQYF.

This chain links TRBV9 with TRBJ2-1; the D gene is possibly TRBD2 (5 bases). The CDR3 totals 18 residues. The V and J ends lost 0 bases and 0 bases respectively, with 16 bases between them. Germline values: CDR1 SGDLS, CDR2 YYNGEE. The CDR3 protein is CASSVELLGEFSYNEQFF. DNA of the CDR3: TGTGCCAGCAGCGTAGAGTTGCTCGGGGAGTTCTCCTACAATGAGCAGTTCTTC.

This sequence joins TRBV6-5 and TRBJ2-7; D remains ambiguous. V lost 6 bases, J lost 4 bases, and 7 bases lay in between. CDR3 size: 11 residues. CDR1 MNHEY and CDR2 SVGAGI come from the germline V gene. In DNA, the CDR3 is TGTGCCAGCAGAGACCTATACGAGCAGTACTTC. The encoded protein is CASRDLYEQYF.

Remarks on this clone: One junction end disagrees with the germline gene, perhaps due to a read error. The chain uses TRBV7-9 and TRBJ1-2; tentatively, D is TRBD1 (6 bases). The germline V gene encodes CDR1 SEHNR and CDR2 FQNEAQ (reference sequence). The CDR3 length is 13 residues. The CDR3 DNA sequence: TGTGCCAGCAGCTTACGGGACACCGGGTTTGATAACTTC. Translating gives CASSLRDTGFDNF.

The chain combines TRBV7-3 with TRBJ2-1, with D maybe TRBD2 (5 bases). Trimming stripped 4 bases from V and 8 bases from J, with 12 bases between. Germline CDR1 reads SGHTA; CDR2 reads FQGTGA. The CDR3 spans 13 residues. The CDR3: CASSSTRSDEQFF. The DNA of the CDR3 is TGTGCCAGCAGCTCCACCCGTAGCGATGAGCAGTTCTTC.

CDR3 residues: CASSPPGRAGEQYF. The CDR3 nucleotides read TGTGCCAGCTCACCACCGGGAAGGGCGGGTGAGCAGTACTTC. V is TRBV18 and J is TRBJ2-7; perhaps TRBD2 as D (5 bases). The CDR3 runs 14 residues. V dropped 0 bases and J dropped 7 bases, with 13 bases sitting between them. Germline loops: CDR1 KGHSH, CDR2 LQKENI.

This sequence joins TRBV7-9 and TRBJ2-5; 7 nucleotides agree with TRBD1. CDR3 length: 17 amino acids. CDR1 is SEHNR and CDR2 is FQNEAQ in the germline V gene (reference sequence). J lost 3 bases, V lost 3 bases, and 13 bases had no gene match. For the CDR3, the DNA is TGTGCCAGCAGCTTCATCTCGACAGGGCTCGGGAAAGAGACCCAGTACTTC. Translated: CASSFISTGLGKETQYF. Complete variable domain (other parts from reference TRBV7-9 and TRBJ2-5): DTGVSQNPRHKITKRGQNVTFRCDPISEHNRLYWYRQTLGQGPEFLTYFQNEAQLEKSRLLSDRFSAERPKGSFSTLEIQRTEQGDSAMYLCASSFISTGLGKETQYFGPGTRLLVL.

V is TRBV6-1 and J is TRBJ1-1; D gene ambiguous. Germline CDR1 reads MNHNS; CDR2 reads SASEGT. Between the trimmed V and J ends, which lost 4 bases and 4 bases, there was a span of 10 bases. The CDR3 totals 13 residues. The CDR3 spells CASSVGRSTEAFF. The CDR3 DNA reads TGTGCCAGCAGTGTAGGGAGGTCCACTGAAGCTTTCTTT.

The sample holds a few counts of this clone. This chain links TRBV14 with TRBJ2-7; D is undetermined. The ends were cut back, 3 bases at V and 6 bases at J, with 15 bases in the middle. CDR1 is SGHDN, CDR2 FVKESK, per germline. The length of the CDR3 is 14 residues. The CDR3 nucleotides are TGTGCCAGCAGCCACGGACCCTTTAGAGGCGAGCAGTACTTC. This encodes CASSHGPFRGEQYF. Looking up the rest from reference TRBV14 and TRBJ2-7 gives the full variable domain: EAGVTQFPSHSVIEKGQTVTLRCDPISGHDNLYWYRRVMGKEIKFLLHFVKESKQDESGMPNNRFLAERTGGTYSTLKVQPAELEDSGVYFCASSHGPFRGEQYFGPGTRLTVT.

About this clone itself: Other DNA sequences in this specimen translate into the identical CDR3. The CDR3 DNA follows: TGCGCCAGCAGTCCGGGACTAGCGGTAACAGATACGCAGTATTTT. This codes for CASSPGLAVTDTQYF. The J gene is TRBJ2-3, the V gene TRBV5-1; 11 bases are shared with TRBD2. The CDR3 covers 15 residues. Germline CDR1 is SGHRS and CDR2 is YFSETQ. Germline trimming cut 5 bases from V and 3 bases from J; bases unmatched to any gene: 5.

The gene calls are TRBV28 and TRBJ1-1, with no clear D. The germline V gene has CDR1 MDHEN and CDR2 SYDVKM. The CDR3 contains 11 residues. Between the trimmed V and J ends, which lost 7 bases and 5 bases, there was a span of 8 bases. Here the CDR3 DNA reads TGTGCCAGCACCCGGGATACTGAAGCTTTCTTT. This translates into CASTRDTEAFF.

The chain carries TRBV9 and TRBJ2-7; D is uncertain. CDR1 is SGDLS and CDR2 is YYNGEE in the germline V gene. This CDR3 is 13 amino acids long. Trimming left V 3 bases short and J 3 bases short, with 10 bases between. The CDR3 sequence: CASSAGFDYEQYF. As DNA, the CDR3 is TGTGCCAGCAGCGCAGGATTCGACTACGAGCAGTACTTC.

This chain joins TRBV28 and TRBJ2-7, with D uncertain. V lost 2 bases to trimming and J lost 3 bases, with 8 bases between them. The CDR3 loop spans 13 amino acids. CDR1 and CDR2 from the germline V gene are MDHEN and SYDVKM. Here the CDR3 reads CASSLTQNYEQYF. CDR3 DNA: TGTGCCAGCAGTTTAACACAGAACTACGAGCAGTACTTC.

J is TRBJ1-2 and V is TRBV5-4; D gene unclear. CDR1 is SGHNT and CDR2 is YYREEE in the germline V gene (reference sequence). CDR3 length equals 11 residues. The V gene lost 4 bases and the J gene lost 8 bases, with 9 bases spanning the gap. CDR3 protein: CASSTTGGYTF. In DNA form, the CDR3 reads TGTGCCAGCAGCACGACTGGGGGCTACACCTTC.

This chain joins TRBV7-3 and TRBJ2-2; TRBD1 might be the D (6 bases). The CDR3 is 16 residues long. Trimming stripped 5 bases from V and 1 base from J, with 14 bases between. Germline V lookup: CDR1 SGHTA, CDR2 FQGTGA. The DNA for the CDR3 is TGTGCCAGCAGCACTATACAGGGTTTGAACACCGGGGAGCTGTTTTTT. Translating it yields CASSTIQGLNTGELFF.

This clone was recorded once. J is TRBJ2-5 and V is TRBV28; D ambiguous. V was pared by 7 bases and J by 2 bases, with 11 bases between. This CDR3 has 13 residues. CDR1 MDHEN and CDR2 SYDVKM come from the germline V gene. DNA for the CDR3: TGTGCCAGCACCACATCTGCGCAAGAGACCCAGTACTTC. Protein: CASTTSAQETQYF.

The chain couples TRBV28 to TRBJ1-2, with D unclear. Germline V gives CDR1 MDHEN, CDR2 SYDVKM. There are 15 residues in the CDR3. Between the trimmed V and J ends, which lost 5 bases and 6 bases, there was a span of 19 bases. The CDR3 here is CASSTEGQLADGYTF. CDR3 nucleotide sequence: TGTGCCAGCAGTACAGAAGGGCAGCTGGCCGATGGCTACACCTTC.

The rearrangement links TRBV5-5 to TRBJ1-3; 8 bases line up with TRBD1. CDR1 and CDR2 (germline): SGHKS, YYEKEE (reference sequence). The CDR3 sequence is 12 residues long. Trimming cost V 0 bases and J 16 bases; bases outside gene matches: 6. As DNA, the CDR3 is TGTGCCAGCAGCTTGGTGATGGGACAGGTGTATTTT. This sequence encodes CASSLVMGQVYF. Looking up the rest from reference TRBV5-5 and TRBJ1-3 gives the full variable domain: DAGVTQSPTHLIKTRGQQVTLRCSPISGHKSVSWYQQVLGQGPQFIFQYYEKEERGRGNFPDRFSARQFPNYSSELNVNALLLGDSALYLCASSLVMGQVYFGEGSWLTVV.

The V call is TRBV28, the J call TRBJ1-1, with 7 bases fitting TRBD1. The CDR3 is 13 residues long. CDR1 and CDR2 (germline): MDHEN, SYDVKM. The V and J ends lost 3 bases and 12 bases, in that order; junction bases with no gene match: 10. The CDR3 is CASSFTGVRMTFF. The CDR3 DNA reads TGTGCCAGCAGTTTCACAGGGGTTAGGATGACTTTCTTT. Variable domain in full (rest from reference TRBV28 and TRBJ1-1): DVKVTQSSRYLVKRTGEKVFLECVQDMDHENMFWYRQDPGLGLRLIYFSYDVKMKEKGDIPEGYSVSREKKERFSLILESASTNQTSMYLCASSFTGVRMTFFGQGTRLTVV.

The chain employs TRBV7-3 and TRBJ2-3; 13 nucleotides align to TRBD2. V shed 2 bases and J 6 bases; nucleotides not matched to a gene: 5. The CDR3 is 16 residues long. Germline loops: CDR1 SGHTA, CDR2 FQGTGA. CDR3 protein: CASSLGTSGNYDTQYF. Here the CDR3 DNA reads TGTGCCAGCAGCTTAGGGACTAGCGGGAATTACGATACGCAGTATTTT.

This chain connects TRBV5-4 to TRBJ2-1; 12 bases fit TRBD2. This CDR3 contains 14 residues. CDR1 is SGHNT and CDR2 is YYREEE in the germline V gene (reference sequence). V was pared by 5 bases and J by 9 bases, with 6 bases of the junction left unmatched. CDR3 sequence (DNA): TGTGCCAGCAGGGCCGGGACTAGCGGGCTTGAGCAGTTCTTC. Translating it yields CASRAGTSGLEQFF. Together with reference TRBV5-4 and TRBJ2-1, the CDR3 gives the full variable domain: ETGVTQSPTHLIKTRGQQVTLRCSSQSGHNTVSWYQQALGQGPQFIFQYYREEENGRGNFPPRFSGLQFPNYSSELNVNALELDDSALYLCASRAGTSGLEQFFGPGTRLTVL.

CDR3 bases: TGCGCCAGCAGCTTACGATTCTACCACAATGAGCAGTTCTTC. It codes for CASSLRFYHNEQFF. This chain links TRBV5-1 with TRBJ2-1; no clear D. The CDR3 is made up of 14 amino acids. The V gene lost 2 bases and the J gene lost 5 bases, with 11 bases spanning the gap. Germline V gene lookup returns CDR1 SGHRS and CDR2 YFSETQ.

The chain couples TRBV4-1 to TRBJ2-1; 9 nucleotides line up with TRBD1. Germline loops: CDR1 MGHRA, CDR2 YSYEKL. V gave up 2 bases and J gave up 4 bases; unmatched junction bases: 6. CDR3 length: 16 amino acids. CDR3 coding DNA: TGCGCCAGCAGCCAACCGGGACAGGGACCTTACAATGAGCAGTTCTTC. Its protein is CASSQPGQGPYNEQFF.

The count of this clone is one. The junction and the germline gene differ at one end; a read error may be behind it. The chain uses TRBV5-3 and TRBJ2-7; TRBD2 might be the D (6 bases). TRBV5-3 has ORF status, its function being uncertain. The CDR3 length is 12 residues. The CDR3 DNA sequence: TGTGCCAGCAGCTCCTGGCGGGGCGAGCAGTACTTC. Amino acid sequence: CASSSWRGEQYF.

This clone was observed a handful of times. CDR3 sequence reads: CASSNLGGGNTGELFF. CDR3 sequence (DNA): TGTGCCAGCAGTAATTTGGGCGGAGGGAACACCGGGGAGCTGTTTTTT. This chain uses TRBV6-4 with TRBJ2-2, with D possibly being TRBD2 (5 bases). The CDR3 totals 16 residues. Germline assignment: CDR1 MRHNA and CDR2 SNTAGT. V gave up 5 bases and J gave up 1 base, with 14 bases separating them.

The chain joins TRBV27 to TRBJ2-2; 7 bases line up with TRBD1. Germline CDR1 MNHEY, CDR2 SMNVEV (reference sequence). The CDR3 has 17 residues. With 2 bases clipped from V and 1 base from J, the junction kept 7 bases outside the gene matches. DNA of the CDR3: TGTGCCAGCAGTTTAACCCCCGGGACAGTGAACACCGGGGAGCTGTTTTTT. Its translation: CASSLTPGTVNTGELFF.